This is a list of T cell receptor beta chains from one sample in a study of blood T cell repertoires in COVID-19. Profiling relied on immunoSEQ multiplex PCR, and the TCRdb table lists in-frame clones only, not all of them. Of around 130,000 clones listed, approximately 85% were seen once; the top ten hold 4.3%. Sequencing input: peripheral blood. These receptor sequences come from a human donor in a cohort sampled during active COVID-19. The CDR3 runs from the conserved cysteine through the conserved F or W. Each record gives: clone size, V gene, CDR3 length, J gene, D gene, CDR3 protein, CDR3 DNA. D genes are given only for firm matches. Part of the rows lack a size; the others show once, few, many or a class for expanded clones.

size: few
V: TRBV2
length: 15
J: TRBJ2-3
D: TRBD1
CDR3: CASSDGQGSTDTQYF
DNA: TGTGCCAGCAGTGATGGACAGGGGAGCACAGATACGCAGTATTTT

size: once
V: TRBV5-4
length: 15
J: TRBJ1-1
D: .
CDR3: CASSLAPQAGTEAFF
DNA: TGTGCCAGCAGCTTGGCCCCTCAGGCTGGCACTGAAGCTTTCTTT

size: .
V: TRBV6-2/TRBV6-3
length: 14
J: TRBJ2-1
D: TRBD2
CDR3: CASSRLAGGNEQFF
DNA: TGTGCCAGCAGTAGACTAGCGGGGGGAAATGAGCAGTTCTTC

size: .
V: TRBV5-1
length: 13
J: TRBJ2-5
D: .
CDR3: CASSSPPKETQYF
DNA: TGCGCCAGCAGCTCTCCGCCTAAAGAGACCCAGTACTTC

size: .
V: TRBV14
length: 15
J: TRBJ1-1
D: .
CDR3: CASSQEALAGTEAFF
DNA: TGTGCCAGCAGCCAAGAGGCATTAGCGGGCACTGAAGCTTTCTTT

size: .
V: TRBV21-1
length: 15
J: TRBJ1-2
D: .
CDR3: CASSKARRAYYGYTF
DNA: TGTGCCAGCAGCAAAGCGCGCAGGGCCTACTATGGCTACACCTTC

size: .
V: TRBV4-3
length: 15
J: TRBJ2-3
D: .
CDR3: CASSPGAGWLDTQYF
DNA: TGCGCCAGCAGCCCCGGGGCGGGATGGCTGGATACGCAGTATTTT

size: .
V: TRBV7-9
length: 18
J: TRBJ1-3
D: TRBD1
CDR3: CASSRGQLSASSGNTIYF
DNA: TGTGCCAGCAGCCGGGGACAGCTCTCTGCCAGCTCTGGAAACACCATATATTTT

size: .
V: TRBV7-2
length: 18
J: TRBJ2-3
D: TRBD2
CDR3: CASSLAASGGALTDTQYF
DNA: TGTGCCAGCAGCTTAGCGGCTAGCGGGGGGGCGTTGACAGATACGCAGTATTTT

size: .
V: TRBV5-1
length: 16
J: TRBJ2-3
D: TRBD1
CDR3: CASSLDRERSTDTQYF
DNA: TGCGCCAGCAGCCTCGACAGGGAACGAAGCACAGATACGCAGTATTTT

size: .
V: TRBV2
length: 13
J: TRBJ1-2
D: .
CDR3: CASSDPGDYGYTF
DNA: TGTGCCAGCAGTGATCCAGGGGACTATGGCTACACCTTC

size: .
V: TRBV5-1
length: 14
J: TRBJ2-3
D: TRBD1
CDR3: CASSVDRGTDTQYF
DNA: TGCGCCAGCAGCGTGGACAGGGGAACAGATACGCAGTATTTT

size: .
V: TRBV5-1
length: 14
J: TRBJ2-5
D: .
CDR3: CASSLGALRETQYF
DNA: TGCGCCAGCAGCTTGGGGGCGTTAAGAGAGACCCAGTACTTC

size: .
V: TRBV9
length: 15
J: TRBJ2-2
D: TRBD2
CDR3: CASSGRLAGTGELFF
DNA: TGTGCCAGCAGCGGGAGACTAGCGGGCACCGGGGAGCTGTTTTTT

size: .
V: TRBV3-1/TRBV3-2
length: 13
J: TRBJ2-3
D: .
CDR3: CASSHPGADTQYF
DNA: TGTGCCAGCAGCCATCCGGGGGCAGATACGCAGTATTTT

size: many
V: TRBV11-2
length: 17
J: TRBJ2-5
D: TRBD2
CDR3: CASSLGGGSGGAKTQYF
DNA: TGTGCCAGCAGCTTAGGTGGTGGTAGCGGGGGGGCGAAGACCCAGTACTTC

size: .
V: TRBV19
length: 15
J: TRBJ1-2
D: .
CDR3: CATRRGHFPYYGYTF
DNA: TGTGCCACCCGCAGGGGACACTTCCCCTACTATGGCTACACCTTC

size: many
V: TRBV19
length: 12
J: TRBJ1-1
D: .
CDR3: CASSSQGTEAFF
DNA: TGTGCCAGTAGTTCACAGGGAACTGAAGCTTTCTTT

size: .
V: TRBV19
length: 15
J: TRBJ1-1
D: .
CDR3: CASSIHRDMNTEAFF
DNA: TGTGCCAGTAGTATACACAGGGACATGAACACTGAAGCTTTCTTT

size: .
V: TRBV11-1
length: 15
J: TRBJ2-7
D: TRBD1
CDR3: CASSPNLGQGQEQYF
DNA: TGTGCCAGCAGCCCTAACCTCGGACAGGGCCAAGAGCAGTACTTC

size: .
V: TRBV11-2
length: 14
J: TRBJ2-1
D: TRBD1
CDR3: CASSPRGQWGEQFF
DNA: TGTGCCAGCAGCCCCAGGGGGCAATGGGGTGAGCAGTTCTTC

size: once
V: TRBV6-5
length: 15
J: TRBJ1-1
D: .
CDR3: CASISQVLMNTEAFF
DNA: TGTGCCAGCATCTCCCAAGTACTCATGAACACTGAAGCTTTCTTT

size: .
V: TRBV5-1
length: 13
J: TRBJ2-1
D: .
CDR3: CANSLDTDNEQFF
DNA: TGCGCCAACAGCTTGGACACCGACAATGAGCAGTTCTTC

size: .
V: TRBV5-1
length: 15
J: TRBJ1-4
D: TRBD1
CDR3: CASSWGGQGDEKLFF
DNA: TGCGCCAGCAGCTGGGGGGGACAGGGTGATGAAAAACTGTTTTTT

size: .
V: TRBV19
length: 12
J: TRBJ1-1
D: .
CDR3: CASGGANTEAFF
DNA: TGTGCCAGTGGTGGGGCGAACACTGAAGCTTTCTTT

size: .
V: TRBV5-1
length: 17
J: TRBJ2-1
D: TRBD2
CDR3: CASSFGLAGGPTGEQFF
DNA: TGCGCCAGCAGCTTCGGACTAGCGGGAGGGCCGACTGGTGAGCAGTTCTTC

size: .
V: TRBV5-1
length: 18
J: TRBJ2-3
D: TRBD2
CDR3: CASSLFSAAGGSTDTQYF
DNA: TGCGCCAGCAGCTTGTTCTCGGCAGCGGGGGGAAGCACAGATACGCAGTATTTT

size: .
V: TRBV6-2/TRBV6-3
length: 15
J: TRBJ2-1
D: .
CDR3: CASSGLTSLFNEQFF
DNA: TGTGCCAGCAGTGGCCTTACTAGCTTATTCAATGAGCAGTTCTTC

size: .
V: TRBV4-3
length: 15
J: TRBJ2-1
D: TRBD1
CDR3: CASSQGDRIDHEQFF
DNA: TGCGCCAGCAGCCAAGGGGACAGGATTGACCATGAGCAGTTCTTC

size: .
V: TRBV18
length: 14
J: TRBJ2-7
D: TRBD2
CDR3: CASSATRGGYEQYF
DNA: TGTGCCAGCTCAGCGACGCGGGGGGGCTACGAGCAGTACTTC

size: few
V: TRBV30
length: 12
J: TRBJ1-2
D: .
CDR3: CAWSRGTLGYTF
DNA: TGTGCCTGGAGTAGGGGGACGCTCGGCTACACCTTC

size: .
V: TRBV24-1
length: 15
J: TRBJ2-4
D: .
CDR3: CATSATGGGKNIQYF
DNA: TGTGCCACCAGTGCCACAGGGGGGGGGAAAAACATTCAGTACTTC

size: .
V: TRBV12-1
length: 15
J: TRBJ1-2
D: .
CDR3: CASSLRQVRAYGYTF
DNA: TGTGCCAGCAGCTTAAGACAGGTCCGGGCCTATGGCTACACCTTC

size: few
V: TRBV27
length: 13
J: TRBJ1-6
D: .
CDR3: CASSGRGDSPLHF
DNA: TGTGCCAGCAGTGGGCGGGGGGATTCACCCCTCCACTTT

size: .
V: TRBV11-3
length: 15
J: TRBJ2-5
D: TRBD2
CDR3: CASSYGTSGQETQYF
DNA: TGTGCCAGCAGCTACGGGACTAGCGGACAAGAGACCCAGTACTTC

size: .
V: TRBV7-2
length: 14
J: TRBJ1-6
D: .
CDR3: CASSLPRVVSPLHF
DNA: TGTGCCAGCAGCTTGCCCAGGGTAGTGTCACCCCTCCACTTT

size: .
V: TRBV7-9
length: 13
J: TRBJ2-2
D: .
CDR3: CASSSRVTGELFF
DNA: TGTGCCAGCAGCTCGAGGGTGACCGGGGAGCTGTTTTTT

size: .
V: TRBV18
length: 14
J: TRBJ2-3
D: .
CDR3: CASSTTSSTDTQYF
DNA: TGTGCCAGCTCAACCACGAGCAGCACAGATACGCAGTATTTT

size: .
V: TRBV19
length: 18
J: TRBJ1-5
D: .
CDR3: CASSIGPRTLWSNQPQHF
DNA: TGTGCCAGTAGTATAGGCCCCCGAACTTTGTGGAGCAATCAGCCCCAGCATTTT

size: once
V: TRBV6-5
length: 16
J: TRBJ2-3
D: TRBD2
CDR3: CASRSFSGKGGDTQYF
DNA: TGTGCCAGCCGTTCTTTTAGCGGGAAGGGGGGAGATACGCAGTATTTT

size: .
V: TRBV6-5
length: 15
J: TRBJ2-5
D: .
CDR3: CASSYSHGDQETQYF
DNA: TGTGCCAGCAGTTATTCACACGGGGACCAAGAGACCCAGTACTTC

size: .
V: TRBV19
length: 14
J: TRBJ1-1
D: .
CDR3: CASSSTQVNTEAFF
DNA: TGTGCCAGTAGTAGTACGCAGGTTAACACTGAAGCTTTCTTT

size: .
V: TRBV3-1/TRBV3-2
length: 13
J: TRBJ1-2
D: .
CDR3: CASSSGGGDGYTF
DNA: TGTGCCAGCAGCTCGGGAGGAGGGGATGGCTACACCTTC

size: .
V: TRBV19
length: 18
J: TRBJ2-1
D: TRBD2
CDR3: CASSTDAGLAGGEREQFF
DNA: TGTGCCAGTAGTACCGACGCGGGACTAGCGGGAGGGGAGAGGGAGCAGTTCTTC

size: few
V: TRBV5-4
length: 16
J: TRBJ1-6
D: .
CDR3: CASRFDGLSYNSPLHF
DNA: TGTGCCAGCAGGTTTGACGGACTGAGCTATAATTCACCCCTCCACTTT

size: .
V: TRBV6-5
length: 15
J: TRBJ1-1
D: TRBD1
CDR3: CASRKGTGGFTEAFF
DNA: TGTGCCAGCAGGAAGGGGACAGGGGGCTTCACTGAAGCTTTCTTT